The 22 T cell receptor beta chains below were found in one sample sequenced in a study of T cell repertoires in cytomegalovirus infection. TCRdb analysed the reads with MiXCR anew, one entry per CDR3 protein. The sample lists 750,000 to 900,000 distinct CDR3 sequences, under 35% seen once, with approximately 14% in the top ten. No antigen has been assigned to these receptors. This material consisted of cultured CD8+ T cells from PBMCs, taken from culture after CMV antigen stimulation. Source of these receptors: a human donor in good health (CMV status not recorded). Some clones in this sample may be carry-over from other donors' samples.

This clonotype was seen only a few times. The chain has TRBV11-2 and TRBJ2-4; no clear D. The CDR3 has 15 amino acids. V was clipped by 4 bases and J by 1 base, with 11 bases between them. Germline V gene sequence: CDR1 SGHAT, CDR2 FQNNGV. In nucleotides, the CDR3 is TGTGCCAGCAGCTCCACCTTCTTTGCCAAAAACATTCAGTACTTC. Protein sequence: CASSSTFFAKNIQYF.

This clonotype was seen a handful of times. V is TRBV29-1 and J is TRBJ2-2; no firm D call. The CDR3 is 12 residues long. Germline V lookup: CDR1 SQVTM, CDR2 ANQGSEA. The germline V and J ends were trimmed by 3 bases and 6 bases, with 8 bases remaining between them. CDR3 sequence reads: CSVESRPGELFF. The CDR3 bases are TGCAGCGTTGAGAGCAGACCCGGGGAGCTGTTTTTT.

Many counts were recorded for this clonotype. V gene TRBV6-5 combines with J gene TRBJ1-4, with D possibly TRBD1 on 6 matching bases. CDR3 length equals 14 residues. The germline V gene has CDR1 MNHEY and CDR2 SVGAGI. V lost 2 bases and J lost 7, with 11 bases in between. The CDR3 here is CASSYVRGFEKLFF. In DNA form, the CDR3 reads TGTGCCAGCAGTTACGTCAGGGGTTTTGAAAAACTGTTTTTT.

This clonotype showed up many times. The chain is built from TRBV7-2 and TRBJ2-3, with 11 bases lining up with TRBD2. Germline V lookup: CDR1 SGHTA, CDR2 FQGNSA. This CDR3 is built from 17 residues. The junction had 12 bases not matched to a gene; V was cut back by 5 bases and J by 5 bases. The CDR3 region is CASSPRWVAGGIDTQYF. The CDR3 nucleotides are TGTGCCAGCAGCCCCCGCTGGGTAGCGGGGGGGATAGATACGCAGTATTTT. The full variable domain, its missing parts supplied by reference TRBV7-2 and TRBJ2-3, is GAGVSQSPSNKVTEKGKDVELRCDPISGHTALYWYRQSLGQGLEFLIYFQGNSAPDKSGLPSDRFSAERTGGSVSTLTIQRTQQEDSAVYLCASSPRWVAGGIDTQYFGPGTRLTVL.

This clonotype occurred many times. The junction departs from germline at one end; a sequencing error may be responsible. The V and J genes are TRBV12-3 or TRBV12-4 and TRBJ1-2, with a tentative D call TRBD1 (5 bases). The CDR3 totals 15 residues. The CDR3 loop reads CASSLGPGLGDGYTF. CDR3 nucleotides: TGTGCCAGCAGCTTAGGGCCGGGCCTGGGGGATGGCTACACCTTC.

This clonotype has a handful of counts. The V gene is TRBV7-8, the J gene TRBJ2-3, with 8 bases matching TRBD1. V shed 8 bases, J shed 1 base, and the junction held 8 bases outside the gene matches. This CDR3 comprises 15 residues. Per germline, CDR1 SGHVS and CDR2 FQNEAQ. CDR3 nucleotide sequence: TGTGCCAGCTCTACCCCGGACAGGGGCACAGATACGCAGTATTTT. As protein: CASSTPDRGTDTQYF.

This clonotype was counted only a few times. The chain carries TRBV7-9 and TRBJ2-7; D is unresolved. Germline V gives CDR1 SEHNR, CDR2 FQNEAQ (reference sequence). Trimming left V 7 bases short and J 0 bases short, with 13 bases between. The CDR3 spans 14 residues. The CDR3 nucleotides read TGTGCCAGCACCTCTCAAGAAAGCTCCTACGAGCAGTACGTC. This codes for CASTSQESSYEQYV.

The CDR3 reads CASGSDKGEAFF. The CDR3 bases are TGTGCTAGTGGTTCAGATAAGGGTGAAGCTTTCTTT. J is TRBJ1-1 and V is TRBV12-5; D not resolved. This CDR3 is built from 12 residues. Trimming removed 4 bases from V and 7 bases from J, with 10 bases in between. Germline V gene sequence: CDR1 LGHNT, CDR2 FRNRAP.

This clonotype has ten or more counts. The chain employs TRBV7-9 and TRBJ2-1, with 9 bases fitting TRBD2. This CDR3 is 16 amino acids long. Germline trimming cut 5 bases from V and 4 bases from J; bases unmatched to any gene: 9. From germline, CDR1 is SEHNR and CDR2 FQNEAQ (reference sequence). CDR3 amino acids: CASSPIAGAEYNEQFF. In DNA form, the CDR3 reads TGTGCCAGCAGCCCTATAGCGGGGGCCGAATACAATGAGCAGTTCTTC.

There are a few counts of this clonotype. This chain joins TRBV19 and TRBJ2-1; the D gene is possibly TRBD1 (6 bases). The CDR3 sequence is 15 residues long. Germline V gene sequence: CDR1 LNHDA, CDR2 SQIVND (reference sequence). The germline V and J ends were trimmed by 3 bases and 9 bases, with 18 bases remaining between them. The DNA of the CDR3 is TGTGCCAGTAGTATTACGGACAGTCCCGTCCTTGAGCAGTTCTTC. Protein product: CASSITDSPVLEQFF.

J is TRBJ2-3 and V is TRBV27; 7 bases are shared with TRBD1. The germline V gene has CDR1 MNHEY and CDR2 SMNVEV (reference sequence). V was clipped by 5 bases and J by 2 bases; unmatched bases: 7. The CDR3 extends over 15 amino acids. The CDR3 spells CASSPSGQPTDTQYF. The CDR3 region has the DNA TGTGCCAGCAGTCCCTCGGGACAGCCCACAGATACGCAGTATTTT.

CDR3 nucleotides: TGCGCCAGCCTCAGTCCCCCGAACTATGGCTACACCTTC. As protein: CASLSPPNYGYTF. The chain joins TRBV23-1 to TRBJ1-2; D ambiguous. TRBV23-1 is given ORF status, its function remaining uncertain. V was pared by 8 bases and J by 2 bases, with 12 bases between. The CDR3 loop spans 13 amino acids.

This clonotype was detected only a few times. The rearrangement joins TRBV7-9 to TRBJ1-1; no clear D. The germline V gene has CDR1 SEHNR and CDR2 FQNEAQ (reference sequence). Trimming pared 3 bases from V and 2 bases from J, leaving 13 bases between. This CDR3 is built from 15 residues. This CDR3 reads CASSLPRGRNTEAFF. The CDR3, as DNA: TGTGCCAGCAGCTTGCCACGGGGTCGTAACACTGAAGCTTTCTTT.

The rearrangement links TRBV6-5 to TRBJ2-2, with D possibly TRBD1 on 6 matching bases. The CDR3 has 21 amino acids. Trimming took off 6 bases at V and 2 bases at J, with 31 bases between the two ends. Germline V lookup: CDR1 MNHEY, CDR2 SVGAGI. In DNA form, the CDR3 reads TGTGCCAGCAGCACGGAGACCCCCGAGACCGACAGGCCACACAACACCGGGGAGCTGTTTTTT. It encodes CASSTETPETDRPHNTGELFF.

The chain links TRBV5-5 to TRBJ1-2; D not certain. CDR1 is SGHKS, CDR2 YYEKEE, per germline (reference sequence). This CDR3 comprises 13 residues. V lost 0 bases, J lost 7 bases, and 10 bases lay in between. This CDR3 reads CASSLGGSGGYTF. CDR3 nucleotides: TGTGCCAGCAGCTTGGGAGGGAGCGGTGGCTACACCTTC.

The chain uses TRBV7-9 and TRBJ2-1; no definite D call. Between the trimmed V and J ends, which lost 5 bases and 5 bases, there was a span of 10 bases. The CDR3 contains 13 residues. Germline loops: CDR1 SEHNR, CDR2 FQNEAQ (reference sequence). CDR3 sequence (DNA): TGTGCCAGCAGCAACACCCCCAACAATGAGCAGTTCTTC. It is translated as CASSNTPNNEQFF.

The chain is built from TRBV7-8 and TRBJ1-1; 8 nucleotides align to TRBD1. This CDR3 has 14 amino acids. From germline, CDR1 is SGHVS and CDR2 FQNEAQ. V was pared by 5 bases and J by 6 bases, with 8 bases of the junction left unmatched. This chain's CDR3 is CASSGTGGGAEAFF. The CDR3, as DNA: TGTGCCAGCAGCGGAACAGGGGGGGGTGCTGAAGCTTTCTTT.

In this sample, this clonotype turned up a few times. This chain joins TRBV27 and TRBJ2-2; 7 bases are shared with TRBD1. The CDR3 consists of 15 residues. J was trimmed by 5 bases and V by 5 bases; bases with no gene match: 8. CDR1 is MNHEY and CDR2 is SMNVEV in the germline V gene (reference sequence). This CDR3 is CASSPSTGWTGELFF. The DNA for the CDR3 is TGTGCCAGCAGTCCTTCGACAGGGTGGACCGGGGAGCTGTTTTTT.

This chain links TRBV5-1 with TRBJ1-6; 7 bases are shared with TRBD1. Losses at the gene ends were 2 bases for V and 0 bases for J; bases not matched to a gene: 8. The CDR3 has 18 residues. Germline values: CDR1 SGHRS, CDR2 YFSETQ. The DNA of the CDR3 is TGCGCCAGCAGCTTAACCGGGACAGCAAGCTCCTATAATTCACCCCTCCACTTT. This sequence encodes CASSLTGTASSYNSPLHF. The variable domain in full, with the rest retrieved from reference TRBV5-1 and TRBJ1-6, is KAGVTQTPRYLIKTRGQQVTLSCSPISGHRSVSWYQQTPGQGLQFLFEYFSETQRNKGNFPGRFSGRQFSNSRSEMNVSTLELGDSALYLCASSLTGTASSYNSPLHFGNGTRLTVT.

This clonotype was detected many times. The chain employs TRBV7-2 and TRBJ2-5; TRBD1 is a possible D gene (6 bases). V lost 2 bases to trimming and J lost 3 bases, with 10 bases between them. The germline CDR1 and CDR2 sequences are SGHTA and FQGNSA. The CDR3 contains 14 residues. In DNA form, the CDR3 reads TGTGCCAGCAGCTTATGGCAGGGGAAAGAGACCCAGTACTTC. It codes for CASSLWQGKETQYF.

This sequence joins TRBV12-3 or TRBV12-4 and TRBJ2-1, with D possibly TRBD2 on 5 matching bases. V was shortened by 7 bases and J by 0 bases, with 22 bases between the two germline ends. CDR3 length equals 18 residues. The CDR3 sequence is CASTPALAQPLSYNEQFF. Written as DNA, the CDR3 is TGTGCCAGCACCCCAGCCCTAGCCCAGCCTCTCTCCTACAATGAGCAGTTCTTC.

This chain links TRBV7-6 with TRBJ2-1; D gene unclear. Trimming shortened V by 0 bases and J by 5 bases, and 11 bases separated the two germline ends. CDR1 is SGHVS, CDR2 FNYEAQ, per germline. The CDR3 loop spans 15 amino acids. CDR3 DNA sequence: TGTGCCAGCAGCTTAGCCCCTAGGAGCCACAATGAGCAGTTCTTC. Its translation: CASSLAPRSHNEQFF.